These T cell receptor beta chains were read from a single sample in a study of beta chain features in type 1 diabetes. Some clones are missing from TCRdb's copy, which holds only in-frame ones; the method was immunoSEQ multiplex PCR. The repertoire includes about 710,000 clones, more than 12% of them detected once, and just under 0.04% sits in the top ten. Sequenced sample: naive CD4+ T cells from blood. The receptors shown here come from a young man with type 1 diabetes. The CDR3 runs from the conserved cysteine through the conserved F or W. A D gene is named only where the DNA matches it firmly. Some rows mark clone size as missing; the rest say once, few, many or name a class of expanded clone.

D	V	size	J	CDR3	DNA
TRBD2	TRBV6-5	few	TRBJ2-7	CASSYPGGGLDEQYF	TGTGCCAGCAGTTACCCGGGAGGAGGTCTTGACGAGCAGTACTTC
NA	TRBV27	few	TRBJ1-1	CASSLGHRNTEAFF	TGTGCCAGCAGTTTGGGACACAGGAACACTGAAGCTTTCTTT
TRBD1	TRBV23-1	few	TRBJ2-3	CASSQSSRDRGSGPDTQYF	TGCGCCAGCAGTCAATCGTCCCGGGACAGGGGTTCGGGCCCAGATACGCAGTATTTT
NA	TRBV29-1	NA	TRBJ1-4	CSGSGYNEKLFF	TGCAGCGGGTCGGGATATAATGAAAAACTGTTTTTT
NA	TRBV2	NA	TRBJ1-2	CASSMAPEGVGYTF	TGTGCCAGCAGTATGGCCCCGGAGGGGGTGGGCTACACCTTC
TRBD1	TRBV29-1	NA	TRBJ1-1	CSVRTGAPTEAFF	TGCAGCGTTCGGACAGGGGCGCCCACTGAAGCTTTCTTT
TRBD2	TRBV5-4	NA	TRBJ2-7	CASSSRTSGSYEQYF	TGTGCCAGCAGCTCCAGGACTAGCGGGAGCTACGAGCAGTACTTC
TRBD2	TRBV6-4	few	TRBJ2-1	CASSERENNEQFF	TGTGCCAGCAGTGAGCGGGAGAACAATGAGCAGTTCTTC
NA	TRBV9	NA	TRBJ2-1	CASSLRRAVGEEQFF	TGTGCCAGCAGCCTGAGAAGGGCTGTCGGGGAGGAGCAGTTCTTC
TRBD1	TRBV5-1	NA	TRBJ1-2	CASSRDRDGYTF	TGCGCCAGCAGCCGGGACAGGGATGGCTACACCTTC
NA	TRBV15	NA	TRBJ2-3	CATSREPTGVLRSTDTQYF	TGTGCCACCAGCAGGGAACCTACAGGCGTCCTGAGGTCTACAGATACGCAGTATTTT
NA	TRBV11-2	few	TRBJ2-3	CASSSDWSADTQYF	TGTGCCAGCAGCTCAGACTGGAGTGCAGATACGCAGTATTTT
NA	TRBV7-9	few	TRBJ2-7	CASSLVVQGQYF	TGTGCCAGCAGCTTAGTTGTGCAGGGGCAGTACTTC
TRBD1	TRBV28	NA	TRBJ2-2	CASSRTGLPNTGELFF	TGTGCCAGCAGTCGGACAGGGCTTCCGAACACCGGGGAGCTGTTTTTT
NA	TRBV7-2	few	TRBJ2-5	CASSWGAGQETQYF	TGTGCCAGCAGCTGGGGGGCGGGACAAGAGACCCAGTACTTC
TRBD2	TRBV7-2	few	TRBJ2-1	CASSSTSGRPYEQFF	TGTGCCAGCAGCTCGACTAGCGGGAGGCCCTATGAGCAGTTCTTC
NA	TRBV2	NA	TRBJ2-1	CASSGQASSYNEQFF	TGTGCCAGCAGTGGTCAGGCGAGCTCCTACAATGAGCAGTTCTTC
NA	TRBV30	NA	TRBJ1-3	CATGSSGNTIYF	TGTGCGACCGGGAGCTCTGGAAACACCATATATTTT
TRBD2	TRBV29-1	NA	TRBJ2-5	CSVIPLAGSVQETQYF	TGCAGCGTTATTCCCCTAGCGGGGTCGGTTCAAGAGACCCAGTACTTC
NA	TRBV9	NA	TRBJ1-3	CASGWGSGNTIYF	TGTGCCAGCGGTTGGGGCTCTGGAAACACCATATATTTT
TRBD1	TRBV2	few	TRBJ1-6	CASSDRVMGSPLHF	TGTGCCAGCAGCGACAGGGTGATGGGTTCACCCCTCCACTTT
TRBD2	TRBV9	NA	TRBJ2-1	CASSATSGGAPSEQFF	TGTGCCAGCAGCGCCACTAGCGGGGGGGCCCCTAGTGAGCAGTTCTTC
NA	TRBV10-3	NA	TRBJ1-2	CAISERDTNYGYTF	TGTGCCATCAGTGAACGGGATACTAACTATGGCTACACCTTC
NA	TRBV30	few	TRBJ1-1	CAWGRGLNTEAFF	TGTGCCTGGGGGAGGGGTTTGAACACTGAAGCTTTCTTT
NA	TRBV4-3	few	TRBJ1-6	CASSQDPRGVGGNSPLHF	TGCGCCAGCAGCCAAGATCCTAGGGGGGTTGGAGGGAATTCACCCCTCCACTTT
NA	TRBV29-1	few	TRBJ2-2	CSVGSTANTGELFF	TGCAGCGTTGGGTCAACCGCGAACACCGGGGAGCTGTTTTTT
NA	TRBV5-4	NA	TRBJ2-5	CASSLGTTQETQYF	TGTGCCAGCAGCTTGGGGACTACCCAAGAGACCCAGTACTTC
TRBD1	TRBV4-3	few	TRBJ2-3	CASSRTGAPQYF	TGCGCCAGCAGCCGGACAGGAGCCCCGCAGTATTTT
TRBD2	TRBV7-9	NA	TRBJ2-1	CASSLVGLAGVGNEQFF	TGTGCCAGCAGCTTAGTTGGTCTAGCGGGAGTGGGAAATGAGCAGTTCTTC
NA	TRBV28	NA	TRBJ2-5	CASSLPFLPTQYF	TGTGCCAGCAGCTTACCCTTCTTACCGACCCAGTACTTC
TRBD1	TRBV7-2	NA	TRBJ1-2	CASSTDRANIYGYTF	TGTGCCAGCAGCACGGACAGGGCAAATATATATGGCTACACCTTC
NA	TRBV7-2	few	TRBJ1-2	CASSLGVQNYGYTF	TGTGCCAGCAGCTTAGGCGTCCAGAACTATGGCTACACCTTC
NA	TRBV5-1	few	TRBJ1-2	CASSSSGRAFYGYTF	TGCGCCAGCAGCTCCTCGGGGAGGGCTTTTTATGGCTACACCTTC
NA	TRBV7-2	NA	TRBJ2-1	CASSSRSSGQIYNEQFF	TGTGCCAGCAGCTCTCGAAGTTCAGGACAGATCTACAATGAGCAGTTCTTC
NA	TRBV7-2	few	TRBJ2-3	CASKLSRTDTQYF	TGTGCCAGCAAGCTATCACGCACAGATACGCAGTATTTT
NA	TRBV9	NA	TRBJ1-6	CASSVEGSPLHF	TGTGCCAGCAGCGTAGAGGGTTCACCCCTCCACTTT
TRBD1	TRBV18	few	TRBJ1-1	CASSPGQAANTEAFF	TGTGCCAGCTCGCCAGGACAGGCCGCGAACACTGAAGCTTTCTTT
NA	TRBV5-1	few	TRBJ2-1	CASTPGQGNEQFF	TGCGCCAGCACCCCCGGGCAGGGCAATGAGCAGTTCTTC
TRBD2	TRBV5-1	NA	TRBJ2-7	CASSLSLAVYEQYF	TGCGCCAGCAGCTTGTCGCTAGCGGTCTACGAGCAGTACTTC
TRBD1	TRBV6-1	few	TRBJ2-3	CASSARQGRPSTDTQYF	TGTGCCAGCAGTGCCCGACAGGGGAGACCTAGCACAGATACGCAGTATTTT
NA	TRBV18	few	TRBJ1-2	CASSAKGRDYGYTF	TGTGCCAGCTCGGCCAAGGGAAGAGACTATGGCTACACCTTC
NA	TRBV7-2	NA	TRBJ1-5	CASSLHRRQSDNQPQHF	TGTGCCAGCAGCTTACACAGGCGGCAATCTGACAATCAGCCCCAGCATTTT
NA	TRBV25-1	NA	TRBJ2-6	CASSPLPTGQAGANVLTF	TGTGCCAGCAGTCCACTCCCGACAGGCCAGGCTGGGGCCAACGTCCTGACTTTC
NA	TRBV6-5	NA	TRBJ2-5	CASSYYKYQETQYF	TGTGCCAGCAGTTATTATAAGTACCAAGAGACCCAGTACTTC
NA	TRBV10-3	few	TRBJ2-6	CAISEKGNGANVLTF	TGTGCCATCAGTGAAAAGGGGAATGGGGCCAACGTCCTGACTTTC
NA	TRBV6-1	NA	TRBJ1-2	CASSSGVGYGYTF	TGTGCCAGCAGTTCTGGAGTTGGGTATGGCTACACCTTC
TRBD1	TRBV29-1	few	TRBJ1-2	CSAREGAIYGYTF	TGCAGCGCCCGGGAGGGGGCGATCTATGGCTACACCTTC
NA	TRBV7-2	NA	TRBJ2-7	CASSRENEQYF	TGTGCCAGCAGTCGGGAGAACGAGCAGTACTTC
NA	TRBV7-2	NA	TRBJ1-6	CASSYRDQPINSPLHF	TGTGCCAGCAGCTATCGGGACCAGCCTATTAATTCACCCCTCCACTTT
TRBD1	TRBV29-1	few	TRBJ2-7	CSARDLISGTGSYEQYF	TGCAGCGCTCGGGACCTGATCTCCGGGACAGGATCCTACGAGCAGTACTTC
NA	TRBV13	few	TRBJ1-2	CASSPDGRRGGYTF	TGTGCCAGCAGCCCGGACGGACGAAGGGGTGGCTACACCTTC
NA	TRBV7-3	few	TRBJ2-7	CASSLAGPYEQYF	TGTGCCAGCAGCTTAGCAGGGCCCTACGAGCAGTACTTC
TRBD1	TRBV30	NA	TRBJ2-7	CAWSAGTGRDEQYF	TGTGCCTGGAGTGCCGGGACAGGGAGGGACGAGCAGTACTTC
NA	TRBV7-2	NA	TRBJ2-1	CASSPTRESSYNEQFF	TGTGCCAGCAGCCCCACTCGGGAGAGCTCCTACAATGAGCAGTTCTTC
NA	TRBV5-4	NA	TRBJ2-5	CASSSDRRGSQETQYF	TGTGCCAGCAGCTCCGACAGGCGGGGGTCCCAAGAGACCCAGTACTTC
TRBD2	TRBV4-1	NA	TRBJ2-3	CASSTYSGTSGTGTQYF	TGCGCCAGCAGCACCTATTCTGGGACTAGCGGGACCGGTACGCAGTATTTT
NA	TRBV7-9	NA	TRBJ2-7	CASSSAGTLLRGSYEQYF	TGTGCCAGCAGCTCTGCCGGGACCTTATTACGGGGCAGCTACGAGCAGTACTTC
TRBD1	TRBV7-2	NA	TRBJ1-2	CASSRTRQGNYGYTF	TGTGCCAGCAGCCGTACTCGACAGGGGAACTATGGCTACACCTTC
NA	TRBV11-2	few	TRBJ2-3	CASSLRGLGTDTQYF	TGTGCCAGCAGCTTGAGGGGACTTGGCACAGATACGCAGTATTTT
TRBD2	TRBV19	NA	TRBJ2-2	CASSIGSGRGTGELFF	TGTGCCAGTAGTATAGGGAGCGGGAGGGGCACCGGGGAGCTGTTTTTT